These 15 T cell receptor beta chains were sequenced from one sample in a study of cytomegalovirus exposure and HLA in healthy donors. The assay was immunoSEQ multiplex PCR, and TCRdb's table has in-frame clones only and misses some. The sample lists 200,000 or so clones, about nine tenths occurring once. The sequenced material came from PBMCs. Source of these receptors: a woman aged 18-29 years in good health and CMV-seronegative.

The chain employs TRBV7-9 and TRBJ1-1; 9 bases fit TRBD1. Losses at the gene ends were 1 base for V and 7 bases for J; bases not matched to a gene: 7. CDR3 length equals 15 residues. CDR1 is SEHNR and CDR2 is FQNEAQ in the germline V gene (reference sequence). The CDR3 is CASSLVGQGAGEAFF. The CDR3 bases are TGTGCCAGCAGCTTAGTGGGACAGGGCGCCGGTGAAGCTTTCTTT.

This chain connects TRBV5-1 to TRBJ2-7; D perhaps matches TRBD1 (7 bases). Between the trimmed V and J ends, which lost 3 bases and 2 bases, there was a span of 18 bases. The CDR3 consists of 16 residues. The V gene's germline CDR1 is SGHRS and CDR2 YFSETQ. Written as DNA, the CDR3 is TGCGCCAGCAGCTCGGGAGCCGGGACAGTCACCTACGAGCAGTACTTC. Translation: CASSSGAGTVTYEQYF.

The rearrangement joins TRBV11-2 to TRBJ2-7; perhaps TRBD1 as D (5 bases). Trimming removed 2 bases from V and 6 bases from J, with 11 bases in between. Germline lookup yields CDR1 SGHAT and CDR2 FQNNGV. The CDR3 runs 13 residues. In DNA, the CDR3 is TGTGCCAGCAGCTTATTCGCAGGGATCGAGCAGTACTTC. As protein: CASSLFAGIEQYF.

The V gene is TRBV6-1, the J gene TRBJ2-7, with 9 positions matching TRBD2. Looked up from germline, CDR1 is MNHNS and CDR2 is SASEGT. The CDR3 extends over 14 amino acids. The V segment lost 5 bases and the J segment 3 bases; nucleotides outside the gene matches: 5. The CDR3 bases are TGTGCCAGCAGTCCCGGGACTAGCTTCTACGAGCAGTACTTC. Translating it yields CASSPGTSFYEQYF.

The CDR3 reads CASSSYSGSGGELFF. The CDR3 coding sequence is TGCGCCAGCAGCTCTTATAGCGGGAGCGGCGGGGAGCTGTTTTTT. The chain combines TRBV4-1 with TRBJ2-2, with 9 bases aligning to TRBD2. Germline V gives CDR1 MGHRA, CDR2 YSYEKL. The V segment lost 5 bases and the J segment 7 bases; nucleotides outside the gene matches: 8. The CDR3 covers 15 residues.

This rearrangement joins TRBV19 to TRBJ2-2; 12 nucleotides line up with TRBD2. Per the germline V gene, CDR1 is LNHDA and CDR2 is SQIVND (reference sequence). After removal of 4 bases from V and 5 bases from J, the junction contained 5 bases not matched to a gene. The CDR3 totals 16 residues. The CDR3 region has the DNA TGTGCCAGTAGTAAGACTAGCGGGAGTGGAACCGGGGAGCTGTTTTTT. Protein product: CASSKTSGSGTGELFF. Complete variable domain (other parts from reference TRBV19 and TRBJ2-2): DGGITQSPKYLFRKEGQNVTLSCEQNLNHDAMYWYRQDPGQGLRLIYYSQIVNDFQKGDIAEGYSVSREKKESFPLTVTSAQKNPTAFYLCASSKTSGSGTGELFFGEGSRLTVL.

This chain joins TRBV4-1 and TRBJ1-1; 9 bases match TRBD1. CDR1 MGHRA and CDR2 YSYEKL come from the germline V gene. V shed 0 bases, J shed 6 bases, and the junction held 8 bases outside the gene matches. CDR3 length equals 16 residues. CDR3 sequence: CASSQETGTGSAEAFF. CDR3 coding DNA: TGCGCCAGCAGCCAAGAAACCGGGACAGGGAGTGCTGAAGCTTTCTTT.

Here the CDR3 reads CASSTGTGAEKLFF. The CDR3 DNA sequence: TGCGCCAGCAGCACGGGGACAGGGGCTGAAAAACTGTTTTTT. The genes are TRBV5-1 and TRBJ1-4; 10 nucleotides line up with TRBD1. This CDR3 has 14 amino acids. Trimming cost V 4 bases and J 7 bases; bases outside gene matches: 4. Germline CDR1 and CDR2: SGHRS and YFSETQ.

The chain is built from TRBV30 and TRBJ2-1; possible D gene TRBD2, 6 bases. The CDR3 has 13 residues. The V gene lost 5 bases and the J gene lost 0 bases, with 8 bases spanning the gap. Germline values: CDR1 GTSNPN, CDR2 SVGIG (reference sequence). The CDR3 here is CAWGGSSYNEQFF. CDR3 DNA sequence: TGTGCCTGGGGGGGGAGCTCCTACAATGAGCAGTTCTTC. Combining the CDR3 with reference TRBV30 and TRBJ2-1 gives the whole variable domain SQTIHQWPATLVQPVGSPLSLECTVEGTSNPNLYWYRQAAGRGLQLLFYSVGIGQISSEVPQNLSASRPQDRQFILSSKKLLLSDSGFYLCAWGGSSYNEQFFGPGTRLTVL.

This sequence joins TRBV5-4 and TRBJ2-3; 8 bases agree with TRBD2. The CDR3 has 16 residues. Germline CDR1 and CDR2: SGHNT and YYREEE (reference sequence). After removal of 2 bases from V and 1 base from J, the junction contained 6 bases not matched to a gene. The CDR3 loop reads CASSLAAGVGTDTQYF. In nucleotides, the CDR3 is TGTGCCAGCAGCTTAGCAGCGGGAGTTGGCACAGATACGCAGTATTTT.

The chain employs TRBV27 and TRBJ2-1; the D gene is possibly TRBD2 (6 bases). Trimming pared 4 bases from V and 0 bases from J, leaving 13 bases between. Germline V gives CDR1 MNHEY, CDR2 SMNVEV (reference sequence). The CDR3 has 16 residues. CDR3 DNA sequence: TGTGCCAGCAGTTCTACTAGCAGGAGCTCCTACAATGAGCAGTTCTTC. Protein sequence: CASSSTSRSSYNEQFF.

CDR3 bases: TGTGCCAGCAAAGCAGGCTCCTATGGCTACACCTTC. Protein sequence: CASKAGSYGYTF. V usage is TRBV28 and J usage is TRBJ1-2; D unclear. The V gene's germline CDR1 is MDHEN and CDR2 SYDVKM. V was trimmed by 7 bases and J by 4 bases, leaving 10 bases between them. This CDR3 is 12 amino acids long.

The chain couples TRBV6-5 to TRBJ1-3; D is ambiguous. V dropped 5 bases and J dropped 4 bases, with 12 bases sitting between them. The CDR3 totals 14 residues. The germline V gene encodes CDR1 MNHEY and CDR2 SVGAGI. Here the CDR3 DNA reads TGTGCCAGCAGTCCGAGGGTGTCCGGAAACACCATATATTTT. It is translated as CASSPRVSGNTIYF.

The chain recombines TRBV15 with TRBJ1-4; D remains unclear. This CDR3 contains 14 residues. Germline V lookup: CDR1 LNHNV, CDR2 YYDKDF (reference sequence). V was clipped by 1 base and J by 7 bases, with 10 bases between them. DNA for the CDR3: TGTGCCACCAGCAGAGTACTCGAGGGTGAAAAACTGTTTTTT. Translation gives CATSRVLEGEKLFF.

This chain connects TRBV5-1 to TRBJ1-2; no clear D. Trimming cost V 3 bases and J 1 base, with 7 bases left between them. CDR1 SGHRS and CDR2 YFSETQ come from the germline V gene. CDR3 size: 13 residues. CDR3 sequence reads: CASSYVLNYGYTF. CDR3 coding DNA: TGCGCCAGCAGCTATGTACTTAACTATGGCTACACCTTC. Using reference TRBV5-1 and TRBJ1-2 for the parts outside the CDR3, the full variable domain is KAGVTQTPRYLIKTRGQQVTLSCSPISGHRSVSWYQQTPGQGLQFLFEYFSETQRNKGNFPGRFSGRQFSNSRSEMNVSTLELGDSALYLCASSYVLNYGYTFGSGTRLTVV.